Listed below are T cell receptor beta chains from one sample, sequenced in a study of blood T cell repertoires in COVID-19. TCRdb's table, derived via immunoSEQ multiplex PCR, lists solely in-frame clones and lacks some. This table holds over 100,000 clones, around 87% found once. The sequenced sample was peripheral blood. The receptors come from a man aged 45 to 65 with acute or convalescent COVID-19. Both conserved end residues are part of each CDR3. Each record gives: D gene, J gene, V gene, CDR3 DNA, CDR3 protein. D genes are given only for firm matches.

D gene: NA
J gene: TRBJ2-5
V gene: TRBV5-4
CDR3 DNA: TGTGCCAGCAGCTTCCCGTACCAAGAGACCCAGTACTTC
CDR3 protein: CASSFPYQETQYF

D gene: TRBD1
J gene: TRBJ1-2
V gene: TRBV10-3
CDR3 DNA: TGTGCCATCAACCCACAGGGGCGAGGCTATGGCTACACCTTC
CDR3 protein: CAINPQGRGYGYTF

D gene: TRBD1
J gene: TRBJ2-1
V gene: TRBV14
CDR3 DNA: TGTGCCAGCAGCCAAGGGGACAGAAGCTCCTACAATGAGCAGTTCTTC
CDR3 protein: CASSQGDRSSYNEQFF

D gene: TRBD2
J gene: TRBJ2-7
V gene: TRBV18
CDR3 DNA: TGTGCCAGCTCACCAGTAAGCGGGAGCCCCTACGAGCAGTACTTC
CDR3 protein: CASSPVSGSPYEQYF

D gene: TRBD1
J gene: TRBJ2-7
V gene: TRBV2
CDR3 DNA: TGTGCCAGCAGCCGGGACAGGGTGTCCTACGAGCAGTACTTC
CDR3 protein: CASSRDRVSYEQYF

D gene: NA
J gene: TRBJ2-7
V gene: TRBV6-5
CDR3 DNA: TGTGCCAGCAGTATGACAGGTCCCTACGAGCAGTACTTC
CDR3 protein: CASSMTGPYEQYF

D gene: NA
J gene: TRBJ1-3
V gene: TRBV6-1
CDR3 DNA: TGTGCCAGCAGTGAGTCAGGGATGAACACCATATATTTT
CDR3 protein: CASSESGMNTIYF

D gene: NA
J gene: TRBJ1-5
V gene: TRBV6-5
CDR3 DNA: TGTGCCAGCAGTCAGGGAGGCAGGCAGCCCCAGCATTTT
CDR3 protein: CASSQGGRQPQHF

D gene: TRBD2
J gene: TRBJ2-5
V gene: TRBV19
CDR3 DNA: TGTGCCAGTAGTCCAATACTAGCGGGAGAAAAGACCCAGTACTTC
CDR3 protein: CASSPILAGEKTQYF

D gene: NA
J gene: TRBJ2-7
V gene: TRBV11-2
CDR3 DNA: TGTGCCAGCAGCCGACGCCGGCAGGGAGGAAGGAGCTCCTACGAGCAGTACTTC
CDR3 protein: CASSRRRQGGRSSYEQYF